The 18 T cell receptor beta chains below all came from one sample that was sequenced in a study of cytomegalovirus exposure and HLA in healthy donors. Profiling relied on immunoSEQ multiplex PCR, and the TCRdb table lists in-frame clones only, not all of them. The table records around 180,000 clones, roughly 82% of them present only once. The sequencing input was PBMCs. Every receptor here comes from a woman aged 18 to 35 in good health and CMV-seronegative.

This clone was recorded at least ten times. V is TRBV11-2 and J is TRBJ1-6; no firm D call. The CDR3 length is 15 residues. V lost 0 bases and J 3 bases, leaving 6 bases between the germline ends. The germline V gene encodes CDR1 SGHAT and CDR2 FQNNGV. Written as DNA, the CDR3 is TGTGCCAGCAGCTTAGATCAGAACTATAATTCACCCCTCCACTTT. Encoded protein: CASSLDQNYNSPLHF.

The CDR3 loop reads CASSQGEGLAGVDTQYF. The CDR3 DNA is TGTGCCAGCAGCCAAGGAGAGGGACTAGCGGGAGTAGATACGCAGTATTTT. The chain recombines TRBV14 with TRBJ2-3; 14 nucleotides align to TRBD2. The J segment lost 5 bases and the V segment lost 1 base, leaving 5 bases of the junction unmatched. This CDR3 is built from 17 residues. Germline V gene lookup returns CDR1 SGHDN and CDR2 FVKESK. Based on the CDR3 plus reference TRBV14 and TRBJ2-3, the full variable domain is EAGVTQFPSHSVIEKGQTVTLRCDPISGHDNLYWYRRVMGKEIKFLLHFVKESKQDESGMPNNRFLAERTGGTYSTLKVQPAELEDSGVYFCASSQGEGLAGVDTQYFGPGTRLTVL.

The chain joins TRBV18 to TRBJ2-3; 7 bases fit TRBD1. Germline CDR1 and CDR2: KGHSH and LQKENI. Trimming at V came to 4 bases and at J to 0 bases, leaving 10 bases not matched to a gene. The CDR3 consists of 17 residues. CDR3 residues: CASSQEAGTASTDTQYF. The CDR3 DNA follows: TGTGCCAGCTCACAAGAAGCCGGGACAGCTAGCACAGATACGCAGTATTTT. The complete variable domain, with remaining parts taken from reference TRBV18 and TRBJ2-3, reads NAGVMQNPRHLVRRRGQEARLRCSPMKGHSHVYWYRQLPEEGLKFMVYLQKENIIDESGMPKERFSAEFPKEGPSILRIQQVVRGDSAAYFCASSQEAGTASTDTQYFGPGTRLTVL.

V is TRBV2 and J is TRBJ2-1, with a tentative D call TRBD2 (6 bases). CDR3 length: 13 residues. Germline CDR1 SNHLY, CDR2 FYNNEI. V was trimmed by 7 bases and J by 5 bases, leaving 12 bases between them. CDR3 in DNA: TGTGCCAGCAAAATAGCGGAGGACAATGAGCAGTTCTTC. Its protein product is CASKIAEDNEQFF.

The chain combines TRBV11-2 with TRBJ1-1; a possible D gene is TRBD1 (5 bases). V lost 4 bases, J lost 9 bases, and 12 bases lay in between. CDR1 is SGHAT, CDR2 FQNNGV, per germline. The CDR3 covers 12 residues. The CDR3 loop reads CASSSTGKKAFF. The CDR3 coding sequence is TGTGCCAGCAGCTCAACAGGAAAGAAAGCTTTCTTT.

This chain links TRBV5-4 with TRBJ2-1; 9 nucleotides match TRBD2. Germline V gene data show CDR1 as SGHNT and CDR2 as YYREEE (reference sequence). V gave up 2 bases and J gave up 12 bases; unmatched junction bases: 9. The CDR3 contains 14 residues. The CDR3 loop reads CASSFASSGGSQFF. CDR3 DNA: TGTGCCAGCAGCTTTGCGAGTAGCGGGGGATCGCAGTTCTTC.

The gene calls are TRBV7-9 and TRBJ2-1, with 11 bases lining up with TRBD2. V was pared by 1 base and J by 4 bases, with 6 bases of the junction left unmatched. Germline values: CDR1 SEHNR, CDR2 FQNEAQ (reference sequence). The CDR3 covers 17 residues. CDR3 in amino acids: CASSLVQGTSGYNEQFF. The CDR3, as DNA: TGTGCCAGCAGCTTAGTGCAAGGGACTAGCGGTTACAATGAGCAGTTCTTC.

The rearrangement links TRBV9 to TRBJ2-2; tentatively, D is TRBD1 (6 bases). There are 13 residues in the CDR3. The germline V gene has CDR1 SGDLS and CDR2 YYNGEE. V lost 7 bases, J lost 0 bases, and 7 bases lay in between. The CDR3 protein is CASGDTNTGELFF. The DNA for the CDR3 is TGTGCCAGCGGGGACACGAACACCGGGGAGCTGTTTTTT.

The CDR3 coding sequence is TGTGCCAGCAGTGAAGCCGGGACACGCGGCGATGAGCAGTTCTTC. Translation: CASSEAGTRGDEQFF. The chain employs TRBV2 and TRBJ2-1; D may be TRBD1 (6 bases). This CDR3 contains 15 residues. The germline V and J ends were trimmed by 0 bases and 8 bases, with 14 bases remaining between them. In germline, CDR1 is SNHLY, CDR2 FYNNEI.

This clone came up a few times. The CDR3 region is CASSLETSGRIHEQYF. The CDR3 DNA reads as TGTGCCAGCAGCTTGGAGACTAGCGGGAGGATCCACGAGCAGTACTTC. This chain joins TRBV5-6 and TRBJ2-7; 13 bases line up with TRBD2. The V gene's germline CDR1 is SGHDT and CDR2 YYEEEE. CDR3 length equals 16 residues. The V and J ends lost 0 bases and 5 bases, in that order; junction bases with no gene match: 5.

The rearrangement links TRBV5-1 to TRBJ2-1; 7 positions agree with TRBD2. Looked up from germline, CDR1 is SGHRS and CDR2 is YFSETQ. The V and J ends lost 9 bases and 7 bases, in that order; junction bases with no gene match: 10. The length of the CDR3 is 13 residues. DNA for the CDR3: TGCGCCACCCAAGATCTCGGGAGGAATGAGCAGTTCTTC. This gives the protein CATQDLGRNEQFF.

The CDR3 here is CASSDWGHPNTEAFF. The CDR3 nucleotides read TGTGCCAGCAGTGACTGGGGACACCCCAACACTGAAGCTTTCTTT. The rearrangement uses TRBV6-4 and TRBJ1-1; possibly TRBD1 for D (6 bases). The germline V gene encodes CDR1 MRHNA and CDR2 SNTAGT. CDR3 length: 15 amino acids. V was clipped by 1 base and J by 2 bases, with 11 bases between them.

Here the CDR3 DNA reads TGTGCCAGCAGCCAAGGCCTAGCGGGAGGTAGCTCCGGGGAGCTGTTTTTT. Its translation is CASSQGLAGGSSGELFF. The rearrangement joins TRBV4-2 to TRBJ2-2; 11 nucleotides match TRBD2. From germline, CDR1 is LGHNA and CDR2 YNFKEQ. This CDR3 region has 17 residues. The V and J ends lost 1 base and 6 bases, in that order; junction bases with no gene match: 7.

The genes are TRBV25-1 and TRBJ2-1; 8 bases map to TRBD1. V lost 6 bases to trimming and J lost 3 bases; unmatched junction nucleotides: 7. The CDR3 is 15 residues long. Looked up from germline, CDR1 is MGHDK and CDR2 is SYGVNS. The CDR3 loop reads CASRETGENYNEQFF. For the CDR3, the DNA is TGTGCCAGCAGGGAGACAGGGGAAAACTACAATGAGCAGTTCTTC.

The chain joins TRBV2 to TRBJ1-1; D is unclear. The CDR3 spans 13 residues. CDR1 and CDR2 (germline): SNHLY, FYNNEI. Trimming stripped 7 bases from V and 2 bases from J, with 11 bases between. The CDR3 nucleotides are TGTGCCAGCAAGGGAGGACCCAACACTGAAGCTTTCTTT. It codes for CASKGGPNTEAFF.

The V call is TRBV14, the J call TRBJ1-1; 9 nucleotides agree with TRBD1. The CDR3 covers 13 residues. Trimming removed 5 bases from V and 7 bases from J; junction bases left unmatched: 5. Germline V CDR1 and CDR2: SGHDN, FVKESK. The CDR3 DNA is TGTGCCAGCAGCAGGGGACAGGGCGGTGAAGCTTTCTTT. Translated: CASSRGQGGEAFF.

The J gene is TRBJ1-1, the V gene TRBV18, with D perhaps TRBD1 (6 bases). From germline, CDR1 is KGHSH and CDR2 LQKENI. V lost 5 bases and J lost 0, with 10 bases in between. This CDR3 has 14 amino acids. CDR3 protein: CASSTRQVNTEAFF. The CDR3 coding sequence is TGTGCCAGCTCAACCCGACAGGTGAACACTGAAGCTTTCTTT.

This clone was seen a single time. The chain uses TRBV2 and TRBJ2-7; D call uncertain. The CDR3 is made up of 18 amino acids. Germline CDR1 is SNHLY and CDR2 is FYNNEI. V lost 7 bases, J lost 3 bases, and 28 bases lay in between. CDR3 sequence reads: CASTPQPMEPPVRYEQYF. CDR3 sequence (DNA): TGTGCCAGCACCCCACAACCTATGGAGCCCCCGGTCCGCTACGAGCAGTACTTC.